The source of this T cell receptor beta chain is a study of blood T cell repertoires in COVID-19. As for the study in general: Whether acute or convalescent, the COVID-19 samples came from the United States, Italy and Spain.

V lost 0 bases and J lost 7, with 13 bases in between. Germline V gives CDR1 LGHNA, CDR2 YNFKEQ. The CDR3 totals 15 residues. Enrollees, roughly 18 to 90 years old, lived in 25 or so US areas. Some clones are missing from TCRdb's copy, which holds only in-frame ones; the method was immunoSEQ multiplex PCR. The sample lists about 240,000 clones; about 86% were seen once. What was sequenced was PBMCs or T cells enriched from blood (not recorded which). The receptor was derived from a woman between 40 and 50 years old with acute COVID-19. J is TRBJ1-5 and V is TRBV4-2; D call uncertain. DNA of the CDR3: TGTGCCAGCAGCCAAGAGTCGGGTCTTGGCCAGCCCCAGCATTTT. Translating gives CASSQESGLGQPQHF.